This TCR beta chain derives from a study of blood T cell repertoires in COVID-19. Turning to the study itself: COVID-19 samples from acute and convalescent phases originated in the United States, Italy and Spain. The analysed material was cDNA or gDNA that came from T cells, B-cell-depleted T cells, or PBMCs.

Germline V lookup: CDR1 MDHEN, CDR2 SYDVKM. The CDR3 has 15 residues. Trimming removed 4 bases from V and 5 bases from J, with 16 bases in between. Original handling: How many nucleated cells were present was estimated from reference gene primer amplification. Profiled with immunoSEQ multiplex PCR; TCRdb holds only in-frame clones, not every one. That table furnishes V, J and clone size, whereas the DNA furnished D and trimming. The sample lists approximately 53,000 clones, more than 90% occurring once. The TCR comes from a woman of 80 years or more with acute or convalescent COVID-19. Source material: peripheral blood. The chain couples TRBV28 to TRBJ2-3, with a weak D call TRBD2 (6 bases). CDR3 DNA sequence: TGTGCCAGCAGTTCACCTAGCGTTAGAGTAGATACGCAGTATTTT. Translation: CASSSPSVRVDTQYF.